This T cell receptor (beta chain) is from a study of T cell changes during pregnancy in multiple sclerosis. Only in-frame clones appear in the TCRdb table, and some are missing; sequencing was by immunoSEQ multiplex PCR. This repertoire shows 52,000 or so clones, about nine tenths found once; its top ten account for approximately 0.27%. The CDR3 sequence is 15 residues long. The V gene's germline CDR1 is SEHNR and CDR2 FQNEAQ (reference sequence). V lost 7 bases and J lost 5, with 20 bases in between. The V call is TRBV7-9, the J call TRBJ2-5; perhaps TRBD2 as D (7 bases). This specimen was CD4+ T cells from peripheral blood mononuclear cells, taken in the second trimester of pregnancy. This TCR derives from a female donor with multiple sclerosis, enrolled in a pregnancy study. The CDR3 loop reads CASTPNSGGAETQYF. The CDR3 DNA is TGTGCCAGCACCCCGAATTCGGGGGGCGCCGAGACCCAGTACTTC.